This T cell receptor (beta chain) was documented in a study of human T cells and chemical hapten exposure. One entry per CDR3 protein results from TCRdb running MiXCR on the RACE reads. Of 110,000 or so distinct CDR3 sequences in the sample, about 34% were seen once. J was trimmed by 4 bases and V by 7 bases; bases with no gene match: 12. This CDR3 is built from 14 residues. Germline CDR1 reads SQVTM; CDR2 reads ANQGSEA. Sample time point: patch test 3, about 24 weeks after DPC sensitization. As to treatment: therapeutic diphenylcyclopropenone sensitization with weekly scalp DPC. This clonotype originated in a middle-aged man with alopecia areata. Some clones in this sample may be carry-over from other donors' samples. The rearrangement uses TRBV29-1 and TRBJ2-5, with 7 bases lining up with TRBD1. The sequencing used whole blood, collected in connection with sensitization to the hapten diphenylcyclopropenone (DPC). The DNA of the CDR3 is TGCAGCGGTGACGGACGACAGGGAGTAGAGACCCAGTACTTC. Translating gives CSGDGRQGVETQYF. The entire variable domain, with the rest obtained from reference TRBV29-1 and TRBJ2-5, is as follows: SAVISQKPSRDICQRGTSLTIQCQVDSQVTMMFWYRQQPGQSLTLIATANQGSEATYESGFVIDKFPISRPNLTFSTLTVSNMSPEDSSIYLCSGDGRQGVETQYFGPGTRLLVL.